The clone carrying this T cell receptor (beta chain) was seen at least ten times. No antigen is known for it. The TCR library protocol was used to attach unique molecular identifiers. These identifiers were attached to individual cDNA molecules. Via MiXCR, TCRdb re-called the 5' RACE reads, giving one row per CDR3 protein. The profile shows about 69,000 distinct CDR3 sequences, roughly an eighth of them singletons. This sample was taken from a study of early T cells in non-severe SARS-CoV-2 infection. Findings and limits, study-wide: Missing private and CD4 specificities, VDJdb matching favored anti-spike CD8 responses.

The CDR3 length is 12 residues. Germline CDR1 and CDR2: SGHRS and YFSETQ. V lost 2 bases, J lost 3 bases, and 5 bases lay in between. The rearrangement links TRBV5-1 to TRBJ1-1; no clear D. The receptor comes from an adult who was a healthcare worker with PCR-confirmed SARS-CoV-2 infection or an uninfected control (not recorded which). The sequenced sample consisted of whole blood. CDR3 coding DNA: TGCGCCAGCAGCTTTCAGGACACTGAAGCTTTCTTT. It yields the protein CASSFQDTEAFF.